This TCR beta chain was obtained from a study of long-term antiretroviral therapy in people with HIV. Study observations and caveats: Regardless of time point, clones expanded before ART dominated the repertoire.

As regards this clone: Its antigen is currently unknown.

Germline lookup yields CDR1 SGDLS and CDR2 YYNGEE. Deletions cut 4 bases from V and 6 bases from J, with 13 bases between. The CDR3 consists of 13 residues. Sequencing used immunoSEQ v3.0 at survey level. Clones were read by immunoSEQ multiplex PCR, and TCRdb kept only the in-frame ones, dropping some. The sample records under 40,000 clones, approximately 85% being singletons. The clonotype originates from a woman aged 25-40 years with HIV. The input for sequencing was unsorted PBMCs, taken roughly 2.9 years before starting antiretroviral therapy. The V call is TRBV9, the J call TRBJ1-2, with D uncertain. The CDR3 reads CASSIGPPHGYTF. The CDR3 nucleotides are TGTGCCAGCAGCATTGGGCCCCCCCATGGCTACACCTTC.